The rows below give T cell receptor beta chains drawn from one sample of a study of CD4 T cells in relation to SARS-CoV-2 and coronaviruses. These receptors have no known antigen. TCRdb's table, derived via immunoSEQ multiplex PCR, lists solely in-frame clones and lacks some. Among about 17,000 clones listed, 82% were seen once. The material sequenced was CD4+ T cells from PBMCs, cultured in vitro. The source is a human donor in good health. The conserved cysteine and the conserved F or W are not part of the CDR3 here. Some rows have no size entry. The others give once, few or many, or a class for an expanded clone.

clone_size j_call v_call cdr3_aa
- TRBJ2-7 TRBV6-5 ASSRDRGRGYEQY
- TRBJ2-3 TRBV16 ASSQWGSDTQY
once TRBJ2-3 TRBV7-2 ASSSTRSAGGRIDTQY
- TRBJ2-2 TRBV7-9 ASSLGEAGYTGELF
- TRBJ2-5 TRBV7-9 ASSRGQRQETQY
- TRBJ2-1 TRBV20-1 SAAGGYEQF
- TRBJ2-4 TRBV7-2 ASSSTPVAKNIQY
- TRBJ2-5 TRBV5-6 ASSWLGLQETQY
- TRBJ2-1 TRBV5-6 ASTAGRTYNEQF
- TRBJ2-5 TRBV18 ASSPPKLAGQETQY
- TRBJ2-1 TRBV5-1 ASSLGQGNEQF
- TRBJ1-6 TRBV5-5 ASSLDWSSGSPLH
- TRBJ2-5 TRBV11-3 ASSLFQGKQETQY
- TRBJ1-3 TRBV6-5 ATQGTGNTIY
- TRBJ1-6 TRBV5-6 ASSPGQGPNSPLH
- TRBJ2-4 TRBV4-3 ASSHGLQNIQY
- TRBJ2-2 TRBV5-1 ASSFDSTGELF
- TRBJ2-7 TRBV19 ASASPYEQY
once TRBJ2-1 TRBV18 ASSPHSGGPYNEQF
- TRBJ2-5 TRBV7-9 ASSPTQETQY
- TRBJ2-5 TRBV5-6 ASSLVGQETQY
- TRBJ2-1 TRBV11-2 ASSFQGGGNEQF
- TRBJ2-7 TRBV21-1 AKKKPGRGTYEQY
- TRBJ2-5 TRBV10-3 AISEQETQY
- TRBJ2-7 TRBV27 ASIPLGGRYEQY
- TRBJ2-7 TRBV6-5 ASSPLSHYEQY
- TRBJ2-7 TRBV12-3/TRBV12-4 ASSGLAGVEQY
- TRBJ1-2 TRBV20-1 SASNRDTYYGYT
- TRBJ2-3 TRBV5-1 ASRWDYTDTQY
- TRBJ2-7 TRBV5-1 ASPIDVPDSYEQY
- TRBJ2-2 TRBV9 ASSPGTASNTGELF
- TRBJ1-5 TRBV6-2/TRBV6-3 ASSYSMGDSNQPQH
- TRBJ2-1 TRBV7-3 ASSLQGMGEQF
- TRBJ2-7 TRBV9 ASSPRLDSYEQY
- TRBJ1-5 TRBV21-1 ASSKGQGGGYSNQPQH
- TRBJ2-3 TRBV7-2 ASSVRLAGGTDTQY
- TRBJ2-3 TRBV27 ASERSGWRVIPQY
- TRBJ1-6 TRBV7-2 ASSHGGNSPLH
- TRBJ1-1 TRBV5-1 ASSPQGATEAF
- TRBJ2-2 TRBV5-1 ASSLGVRGATGELF
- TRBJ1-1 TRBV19 ASSTRWRTEAF
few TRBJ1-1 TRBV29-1 SVGGPLGTEAF
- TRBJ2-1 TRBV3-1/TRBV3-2 ASSQGDRYNEQF
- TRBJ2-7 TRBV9 ASSVGGRYEQY
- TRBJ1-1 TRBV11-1 ASSRTAGEAF
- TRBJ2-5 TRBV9 ASSSQGLAGRETQY
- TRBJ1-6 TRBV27 ASRKGVANSPLH
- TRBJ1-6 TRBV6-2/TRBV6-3 ASSYVRGGSPLH
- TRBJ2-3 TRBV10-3 AISGWTSGGLLDTQY
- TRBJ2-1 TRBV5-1 ASSPTASGGVRDNEQF
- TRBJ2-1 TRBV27 ASSLSGTSPREQF
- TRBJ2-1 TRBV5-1 ASSLEGPLSPSSYNEQF
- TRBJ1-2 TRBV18 ASSPPSRGDYGYT
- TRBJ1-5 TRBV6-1 ASSEVNPQH
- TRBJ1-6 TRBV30 AWSVPQGQMDSPLH
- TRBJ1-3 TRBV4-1 ASSRRDLRDSGNTIY